The rows below give T cell receptor beta chains drawn from one sample of a study of T cell repertoires in cytomegalovirus infection. In TCRdb, the reads were re-called with MiXCR into one record per CDR3 protein. The table lists roughly 500,000 distinct CDR3 sequences, around 10% of them singletons. The sample consisted of PBMCs. The receptors come from a human donor in good health (CMV status not recorded). Some clones in this sample may be carry-over from other donors' samples. Both conserved end residues are part of each CDR3. Some rows mark clone size as missing; the rest say once, few, many or name a class of expanded clone.

>many|TRBJ2-1|TRBV28
CASSLGVYNEQFF
>many|TRBJ1-2|TRBV12-3/TRBV12-4
CASGPGGHGYGYTF
>many|TRBJ1-3|TRBV7-8
CASSLTGPSSGNTIYF
>many|TRBJ2-4|TRBV20-1
CSARETSGNIQYF
>many|TRBJ2-2|TRBV7-3
CASRAGGPNTGELFF
>many|TRBJ1-6|TRBV27
CASTGQYNSPLHF
>many|TRBJ2-5|TRBV12-3/TRBV12-4
CASSLSRSGGAGQTQYF
>many|TRBJ1-2|TRBV12-3/TRBV12-4
CASRDTGDLYGYTF
>few|TRBJ2-7|TRBV28
CASSIPQTVWQEQYF
>few|TRBJ2-3|TRBV6-5
CASSSRTSGRVTQYF
>many|TRBJ1-3|TRBV7-9
CASTLGGDSGNTIYF
>many|TRBJ1-1|TRBV7-9
CASSSRDGRLAEAFF
>many|TRBJ1-2|TRBV15
CATSRDGTAANYGYTF
>many|TRBJ2-7|TRBV7-9
CASSGRGLAVRDEQYF
>.|TRBJ2-7|TRBV12-3/TRBV12-4
CASSPRPGVEQYF
>many|TRBJ1-2|TRBV11-1
CASSLSGDYGYTF
>many|TRBJ1-3|TRBV7-2
CASSLGGNGNTIYF
>many|TRBJ2-7|TRBV12-3/TRBV12-4
CASSPLGAYEQYF
>many|TRBJ1-2|TRBV7-9
CASSFATGGSLGYTF
>many|TRBJ2-3|TRBV11-3
CASSSRQGDSDTQYF
>many|TRBJ1-5|TRBV6-1
CASIFTGLGNQPQHF
>many|TRBJ2-2|TRBV12-3/TRBV12-4
CASSLFAGDAGELFF
>many|TRBJ1-1|TRBV7-3
CASSSQGANTEAFF
>few|TRBJ1-1|TRBV10-2
CASSQGRGVTEAFF
>few|TRBJ1-1|TRBV5-3
CASSLIGSGLNTEAFF
>many|TRBJ2-1|TRBV28
CASSPLAGRDGRSEFF
>.|TRBJ2-3|TRBV29-1
CSDVRDSRGTQYF
>.|TRBJ2-7|TRBV2
CASNGRGYEQYF
>many|TRBJ2-2|TRBV7-8
CASSAGTGRSGELFF
>few|TRBJ2-7|TRBV28
CASSLITDEQYF
>few|TRBJ1-1|TRBV20-1
CSARSPASLNTEAFF
>.|TRBJ1-2|TRBV13
CASSSGQGNYGYTF
>many|TRBJ1-3|TRBV10-3
CAISESNIQSYSGNTIYF
>few|TRBJ2-5|TRBV20-1
CSAHPGEPYQETQYF
>few|TRBJ2-5|TRBV29-1
CSVEGHVYQETQYF
>many|TRBJ2-5|TRBV6-5
CASSYGRGETQYF
>many|TRBJ2-7|TRBV25-1
CASSDGAVYEQYF
>.|TRBJ2-2|TRBV14
CASSQGWVSNTGELFF
>many|TRBJ2-7|TRBV6-5
CASSRLAGGYEQYF
>many|TRBJ2-1|TRBV7-8
CASSLELASGSIYEQFF
>few|TRBJ1-5|TRBV4-1
CASSQGGVGVQPQHF
>once|TRBJ1-2|TRBV2
CASSVVLGQLFHDYTF
>few|TRBJ2-5|TRBV20-1
CSARSGGRAGETQYF
>many|TRBJ1-2|TRBV6-4
CASSEVQASNYGYTF
>many|TRBJ1-2|TRBV11-2
CASSLDVMGYGYTF
>.|TRBJ1-1|TRBV29-1
CSVITWNTEAFF
>.|TRBJ2-7|TRBV6-8
CASSYTDGRPPHEQYF
>many|TRBJ2-7|TRBV28
CASRGWDYPGSYEQYF
>few|TRBJ2-7|TRBV12-3/TRBV12-4
CASSSGGAGDYEQYF
>.|TRBJ2-1|TRBV13
CASSSPESSEQFF
>many|TRBJ1-5|TRBV5-5
CASSLTGQQPQHF
>few|TRBJ1-1|TRBV3-1
CASSQVSGGRRNTEAFF
>many|TRBJ2-7|TRBV7-2
CASGRGQSSYEQYF
>.|TRBJ2-7|TRBV29-1
CSVDREGSSYEQYF
>.|TRBJ2-2|TRBV6-6
CASSRSGESTGELFF
>many|TRBJ2-3|TRBV27
CASSFDRFSSTDTQYF
>many|TRBJ2-3|TRBV2
CASSPRRVPDTQYF